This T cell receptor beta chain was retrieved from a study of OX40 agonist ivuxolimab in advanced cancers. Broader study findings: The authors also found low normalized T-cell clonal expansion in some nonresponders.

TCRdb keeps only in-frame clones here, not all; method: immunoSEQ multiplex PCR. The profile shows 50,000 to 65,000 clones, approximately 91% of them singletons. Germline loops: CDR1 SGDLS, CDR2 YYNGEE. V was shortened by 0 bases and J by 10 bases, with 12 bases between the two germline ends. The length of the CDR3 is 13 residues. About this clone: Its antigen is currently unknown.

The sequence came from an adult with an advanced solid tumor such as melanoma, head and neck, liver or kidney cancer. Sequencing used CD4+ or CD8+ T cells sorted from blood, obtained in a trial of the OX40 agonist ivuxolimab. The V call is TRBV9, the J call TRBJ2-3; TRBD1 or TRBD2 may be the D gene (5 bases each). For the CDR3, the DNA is TGTGCCAGCAGCGTAGGAGGGGAGTGGTCGCAGTATTTT. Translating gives CASSVGGEWSQYF. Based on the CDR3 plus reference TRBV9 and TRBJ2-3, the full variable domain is DSGVTQTPKHLITATGQRVTLRCSPRSGDLSVYWYQQSLDQGLQFLIQYYNGEERAKGNILERFSAQQFPDLHSELNLSSLELGDSALYFCASSVGGEWSQYFGPGTRLTVL.